The T cell receptor (beta chain) under discussion was sequenced for a study of CD8 T cells in ankylosing spondylitis (dated by TCRdb to the late 2010s). As for the study more broadly: The study set out to find disease-linked TCR variants by profiling T cell receptor beta repertoires in ankylosing spondylitis patients and healthy donors. Peripheral blood was sampled, and synovial fluid was also collected from ankylosing spondylitis patients. The whole study cohort included 85 to 120 healthy donors and roughly 24 ankylosing spondylitis patients.

The study at large found these results: Blood from ankylosing spondylitis patients appeared to be characterized by a TCR beta motif composed of 7 to 9 highly homologous amino acid variants. Some motif variants were previously reported in synovial fluid and blood of reactive arthritis patients, suggesting common disease-initiation mechanisms. A CD8+ phenotype was shown by the disease-linked clones, which were found at relatively low frequencies in peripheral blood. The disease-linked clones were reported to be significantly enriched in matched synovial fluid samples from ankylosing spondylitis patients.

These reads were obtained on an Illumina HiSeq 2500. TCR beta libraries were prepared by quantitative 5'-RACE with molecular barcodes. Under the source paper's analysis protocol: Disease-linked TCR variants were identified with a new computational method built on a probabilistic model of VDJ rearrangement. TCRdb reprocessing: public reads trimmed at Q25 with fastp, clones called with MiXCR, in-frame beta chains kept. Every distinct CDR3 protein forms one entry, paired with its most common genes and DNA. The V and J calls, along with clone size, are taken from TCRdb and not from the paper's own processing. The sample includes 250,000 to 350,000 distinct CDR3 sequences, with around 20% observed a single time. The biggest ten clones account for around 3.2% of the sample. A few counts support this clonotype. This receptor's antigen is unknown. The record has no base qualities; no much larger clone is one base away.

V loses 4 bases, J loses 4 bases, and the germline ends lie 12 bases apart. Measured from the cysteine to the phenylalanine, the CDR3 is 14 residues long. Only CDR3 DNA is held: 42 bases, read in frame from base 1. The germline V gene yields SGHVS for CDR1 and FNYEAQ for CDR2. The V and J segments used are TRBV7-6 and TRBJ2-3; the D gene cannot be resolved reliably. The sequenced material came from blood, either unsorted or a sorted T cell fraction (not recorded which). The TCR comes from a female donor with ankylosing spondylitis or in good health (not recorded which). The sequence in DNA is TGTGCCAGCAGCTCACCTAGTGGGGCAGATACGCAGTATTTT. Translated, this is CASSSPSGADTQYF.